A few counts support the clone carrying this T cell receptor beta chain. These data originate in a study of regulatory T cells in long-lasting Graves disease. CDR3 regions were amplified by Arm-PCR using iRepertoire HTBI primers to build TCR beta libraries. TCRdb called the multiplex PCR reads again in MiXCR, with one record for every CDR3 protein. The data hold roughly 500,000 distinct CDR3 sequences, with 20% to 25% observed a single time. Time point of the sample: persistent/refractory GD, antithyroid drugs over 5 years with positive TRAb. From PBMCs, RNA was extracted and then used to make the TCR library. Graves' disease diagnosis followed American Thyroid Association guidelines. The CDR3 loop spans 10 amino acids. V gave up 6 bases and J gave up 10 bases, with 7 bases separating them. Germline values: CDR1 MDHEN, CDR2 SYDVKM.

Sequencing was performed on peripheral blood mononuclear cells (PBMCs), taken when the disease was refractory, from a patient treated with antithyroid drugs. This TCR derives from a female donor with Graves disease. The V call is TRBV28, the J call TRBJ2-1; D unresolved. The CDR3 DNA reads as TGTGCCAGCAGCACGGTGGAGCAGTTCTTC. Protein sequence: CASSTVEQFF.